A single sample is the source of the 13 T cell receptor beta chains below, sequenced in a study of CD8+ T cells in alopecia areata. Reverse transcribed after extraction, RNA yielded cDNA as the sequencing template. Sequencing used immunoSEQ multiplex PCR; TCRdb keeps in-frame clones, though not all of them. The repertoire holds tens of thousands of clones, approximately 60% seen once, with roughly 15% in the top ten. Here the sequenced sample was CD8+ T cells sorted from blood, taken at week 0. The receptors stem from a human donor with alopecia areata.

The rearrangement uses TRBV2 and TRBJ2-3; 10 nucleotides agree with TRBD1. This CDR3 comprises 15 residues. Germline values: CDR1 SNHLY, CDR2 FYNNEI. V shed 4 bases and J 5 bases; nucleotides not matched to a gene: 6. CDR3 nucleotides: TGTGCCAGCAGTGTTAGGACAGGGGGTATAGATACGCAGTATTTT. It encodes CASSVRTGGIDTQYF.

This clone has more than one count but fewer than ten. The chain employs TRBV4-1 and TRBJ2-7, with D perhaps TRBD2 (6 bases). The germline V gene encodes CDR1 MGHRA and CDR2 YSYEKL. This CDR3 has 15 amino acids. Between the trimmed V and J ends, which lost 3 bases and 0 bases, there was a span of 12 bases. The CDR3 here is CASSQSGLPSYEQYF. DNA of the CDR3: TGCGCCAGCAGCCAGAGCGGACTACCCTCCTACGAGCAGTACTTC.

This rearrangement joins TRBV7-6 to TRBJ2-1; no clear D gene. V was cut by 9 bases and J by 3 bases, with 18 bases left in between. The CDR3 length is 15 residues. Germline CDR1 and CDR2: SGHVS and FNYEAQ. CDR3 sequence: CASKPASRVYNEQFF. For the CDR3, the DNA is TGTGCCAGTAAGCCTGCGTCCCGGGTCTACAATGAGCAGTTCTTC. Filled out from reference TRBV7-6 and TRBJ2-1, the complete variable domain reads GAGVSQSPRYKVTKRGQDVALRCDPISGHVSLYWYRQALGQGPEFLTYFNYEAQQDKSGLPNDRFSAERPEGSISTLTIQRTEQRDSAMYRCASKPASRVYNEQFFGPGTRLTVL.

This clone was picked up one time. The genes are TRBV30 and TRBJ2-7; TRBD2 is a possible D gene (5 bases). Germline CDR1 is GTSNPN and CDR2 is SVGIG (reference sequence). The CDR3 spans 13 residues. Trimming cost V 5 bases and J 0 bases, with 11 bases left between them. The chain's CDR3 is CAWARDNSYEQYF. The CDR3 nucleotides read TGTGCCTGGGCCCGGGATAACTCCTACGAGCAGTACTTC.

The chain employs TRBV6-1 and TRBJ2-1, with 14 bases identical to TRBD2. CDR3 length: 20 residues. From germline, CDR1 is MNHNS and CDR2 SASEGT. Trimming took 4 bases from V and 3 from J; bases not matched to a gene: 14. The CDR3 spells CASSASGTSGRGGLYNEQFF. The CDR3 DNA sequence: TGTGCCAGCAGTGCCTCCGGGACTAGCGGGAGAGGGGGGCTCTACAATGAGCAGTTCTTC.

This clone has a single count. The chain combines TRBV7-8 with TRBJ2-3; no definite D call. Trimming pared 4 bases from V and 6 bases from J, leaving 8 bases between. The germline CDR1 and CDR2 sequences are SGHVS and FQNEAQ. This CDR3 has 12 amino acids. The CDR3 bases are TGTGCCAGCAGCTCGGAATTTGATACGCAGTATTTT. The encoded protein is CASSSEFDTQYF.

The genes are TRBV15 and TRBJ2-5; TRBD2 is a possible D gene (6 bases). V gave up 1 base and J gave up 5 bases, with 8 bases separating them. CDR1 is LNHNV and CDR2 is YYDKDF in the germline V gene (reference sequence). The CDR3 covers 13 residues. CDR3 loop: CATSRGGRETQYF. For the CDR3, the DNA is TGTGCCACCAGCAGAGGGGGGAGGGAGACCCAGTACTTC.

Note on this clone: This CDR3 is also generated by other DNA sequences in the sample. The chain uses TRBV30 and TRBJ2-1; no definite D call. V was cut by 0 bases and J by 3 bases, with 6 bases left in between. The CDR3 covers 13 residues. Germline V gene data show CDR1 as GTSNPN and CDR2 as SVGIG (reference sequence). The CDR3 bases are TGTGCCTGGAGTGTGTCAGGCTACAATGAGCAGTTCTTC. Translated: CAWSVSGYNEQFF. Supplemented by reference TRBV30 and TRBJ2-1, the full variable domain reads SQTIHQWPATLVQPVGSPLSLECTVEGTSNPNLYWYRQAAGRGLQLLFYSVGIGQISSEVPQNLSASRPQDRQFILSSKKLLLSDSGFYLCAWSVSGYNEQFFGPGTRLTVL.

The V gene is TRBV25-1, the J gene TRBJ2-5; D call uncertain. V was clipped by 1 base and J by 0 bases, with 6 bases between them. From germline, CDR1 is MGHDK and CDR2 SYGVNS. The CDR3 totals 14 residues. CDR3 sequence: CASSELGYQETQYF. In DNA form, the CDR3 reads TGTGCCAGCAGTGAATTGGGTTACCAAGAGACCCAGTACTTC.

The CDR3 loop is CASRQVPNYGYTF. The CDR3, as DNA: TGTGCCAGCAGACAGGTTCCTAACTATGGCTACACCTTC. This rearrangement joins TRBV28 to TRBJ1-2, with a tentative D call TRBD1 (5 bases). Germline values: CDR1 MDHEN, CDR2 SYDVKM. The CDR3 length is 13 residues. Trimming left V 6 bases short and J 0 bases short, with 8 bases between.

This sequence joins TRBV5-6 and TRBJ1-1; D gene uncertain. The V gene's germline CDR1 is SGHDT and CDR2 YYEEEE. V was pared by 1 base and J by 1 base, with 14 bases between. This CDR3 region has 16 residues. In nucleotides, the CDR3 is TGTGCCAGCAGCTTGATAGGACCGACGGGGAACACTGAAGCTTTCTTT. Its protein is CASSLIGPTGNTEAFF.

This chain uses TRBV11-2 with TRBJ2-1; D may correspond to TRBD1 or TRBD2 (6 bases each). Germline values: CDR1 SGHAT, CDR2 FQNNGV. This CDR3 region has 17 residues. The ends were cut back, 5 bases at V and 5 bases at J, with 22 bases in the middle. The CDR3 coding sequence is TGTGCCAGCAGCCGAGGGGGTAGCGGAGGCGACCACAATGAGCAGTTCTTC. Translation: CASSRGGSGGDHNEQFF.

The rearrangement joins TRBV13 to TRBJ2-4, with TRBD1 matching 9 bases. Germline V gene data show CDR1 as PRHDT and CDR2 as FYEKMQ (reference sequence). V shed 5 bases and J 7 bases; nucleotides not matched to a gene: 12. There are 16 residues in the CDR3. The CDR3: CASSPLSPTGGNIQYF. The CDR3, as DNA: TGTGCCAGCAGCCCCTTATCTCCGACAGGGGGTAACATTCAGTACTTC.